These T cell receptor beta chains were read from a single sample in a study of shared clonotypes between healthy human individuals. TCRdb keeps only in-frame clones here, not all; method: immunoSEQ multiplex PCR. The data show 2.3 million or so clones, just over 90% seen once. Specimen: naive CD4+ T cells from PBMCs. The source is a man aged 18 to 29 in good health. Some clones in this sample may be carry-over from other donors' samples. Each CDR3 is given with its conserved first and last residue. The order of the fields is CDR3 DNA, CDR3 protein, V gene, CDR3 length, clone size, D gene, J gene. D genes are given only for firm matches. A row's size may be missing; if present it is once, few, many or a size class.

cdr3_nt: TGTGCCAGTAGTTGGGGGAACTCTGGAAACACCATATATTTT
cdr3_aa: CASSWGNSGNTIYF
v_call: TRBV19
cdr3_length: 14
clone_size: .
d_call: .
j_call: TRBJ1-3

cdr3_nt: TGTGCCAGCATTCCAGACAGGGGACCCCCCTACGAGCAGTACTTC
cdr3_aa: CASIPDRGPPYEQYF
v_call: TRBV11-1
cdr3_length: 15
clone_size: .
d_call: TRBD1
j_call: TRBJ2-7

cdr3_nt: TGTGCCAGCTCAGTAAATGACGGTTACAATGAGCAGTTCTTC
cdr3_aa: CASSVNDGYNEQFF
v_call: TRBV18
cdr3_length: 14
clone_size: .
d_call: .
j_call: TRBJ2-1

cdr3_nt: TGTGCCAGCAGCCAAGATGTCAGGAGCTCCTACAATGAGCAGTTCTTC
cdr3_aa: CASSQDVRSSYNEQFF
v_call: TRBV4-2
cdr3_length: 16
clone_size: .
d_call: .
j_call: TRBJ2-1

cdr3_nt: TGTGCCAGCAGGTTAGAAGATAACTATGGCTACACCTTC
cdr3_aa: CASRLEDNYGYTF
v_call: TRBV2
cdr3_length: 13
clone_size: .
d_call: .
j_call: TRBJ1-2

cdr3_nt: TGCGCCAGCAGCTTCGATCGACCATTGCTTTATGGCTACACCTTC
cdr3_aa: CASSFDRPLLYGYTF
v_call: TRBV5-1
cdr3_length: 15
clone_size: .
d_call: .
j_call: TRBJ1-2

cdr3_nt: TGCGCCAGCAGCCAGGGACTAGCGGCATACAATGAGCAGTTCTTC
cdr3_aa: CASSQGLAAYNEQFF
v_call: TRBV4-3
cdr3_length: 15
clone_size: .
d_call: TRBD2
j_call: TRBJ2-1

cdr3_nt: TGTGCCAGCAGCGGGACCTTAGCTAACTATGGCTACACCTTC
cdr3_aa: CASSGTLANYGYTF
v_call: TRBV5-5
cdr3_length: 14
clone_size: .
d_call: .
j_call: TRBJ1-2

cdr3_nt: TGCGCCAGCAGCTTTGGGCAGGGCGCTAGCACAGATACGCAGTATTTT
cdr3_aa: CASSFGQGASTDTQYF
v_call: TRBV5-1
cdr3_length: 16
clone_size: .
d_call: .
j_call: TRBJ2-3

cdr3_nt: TGTGCCAGCGGTTTAGCTTCAGGGGGTCAAGAGACCCAGTACTTC
cdr3_aa: CASGLASGGQETQYF
v_call: TRBV2
cdr3_length: 15
clone_size: .
d_call: TRBD1
j_call: TRBJ2-5

cdr3_nt: TGTGCCAGCAGACAGTATAGCATGCCCGAAAACATTCAGTACTTC
cdr3_aa: CASRQYSMPENIQYF
v_call: TRBV2
cdr3_length: 15
clone_size: once
d_call: .
j_call: TRBJ2-4

cdr3_nt: TGCAGCGTTGAGGATATGCTAGCGGGTTACAATGAGCAGTTCTTC
cdr3_aa: CSVEDMLAGYNEQFF
v_call: TRBV29-1
cdr3_length: 15
clone_size: once
d_call: TRBD2
j_call: TRBJ2-1

cdr3_nt: TGTGCCAGCGTGCCTTGGGGGTTTAGCTCCTACAATGAGCAGTTCTTC
cdr3_aa: CASVPWGFSSYNEQFF
v_call: TRBV7-9
cdr3_length: 16
clone_size: .
d_call: .
j_call: TRBJ2-1

cdr3_nt: TGTGCCAGCAGCGGTTCCGGGACAGGCTATGGCTACACCTTC
cdr3_aa: CASSGSGTGYGYTF
v_call: TRBV7-2
cdr3_length: 14
clone_size: .
d_call: TRBD1
j_call: TRBJ1-2

cdr3_nt: TGTGCCAGCAGTAGGGACAGGGGGTACCCAGAGACCCAGTACTTC
cdr3_aa: CASSRDRGYPETQYF
v_call: TRBV2
cdr3_length: 15
clone_size: .
d_call: TRBD1
j_call: TRBJ2-5

cdr3_nt: TGTGCCAGCTCACCAAACCAAAGGGGAACAGATACGCAGTATTTT
cdr3_aa: CASSPNQRGTDTQYF
v_call: TRBV18
cdr3_length: 15
clone_size: few
d_call: .
j_call: TRBJ2-3

cdr3_nt: TGTGCCAGCAGCGGGACAGGCCTCGGGAGCTATGGCTACACCTTC
cdr3_aa: CASSGTGLGSYGYTF
v_call: TRBV2
cdr3_length: 15
clone_size: .
d_call: TRBD1
j_call: TRBJ1-2

cdr3_nt: TGTGCCAGCAGCTTCGGGACAGGGGGAAACACTGAAGCTTTCTTT
cdr3_aa: CASSFGTGGNTEAFF
v_call: TRBV7-2
cdr3_length: 15
clone_size: .
d_call: TRBD1
j_call: TRBJ1-1

cdr3_nt: TGCGCCAGCACCCCAACAGGGAGAGGTTCAGATACGCAGTATTTT
cdr3_aa: CASTPTGRGSDTQYF
v_call: TRBV5-1
cdr3_length: 15
clone_size: .
d_call: .
j_call: TRBJ2-3

cdr3_nt: TGTGCCAGCAGCCCTACAGGTTACTACGAGCAGTACTTC
cdr3_aa: CASSPTGYYEQYF
v_call: TRBV27
cdr3_length: 13
clone_size: .
d_call: .
j_call: TRBJ2-7

cdr3_nt: TGTGCCAGCAGTGTAGTTGGGCCAGATACGCAGTATTTT
cdr3_aa: CASSVVGPDTQYF
v_call: TRBV2
cdr3_length: 13
clone_size: once
d_call: .
j_call: TRBJ2-3

cdr3_nt: TGTGCCAGCAGCTTAGCGGCGCGGGAGGGCCTCCACGAGCAGTACTTC
cdr3_aa: CASSLAAREGLHEQYF
v_call: TRBV7-2
cdr3_length: 16
clone_size: .
d_call: TRBD2
j_call: TRBJ2-7

cdr3_nt: TGTGCCAGCAGCTTGAGGCAGGGAAGCCCTGGGGCCAACGTCCTGACTTTC
cdr3_aa: CASSLRQGSPGANVLTF
v_call: TRBV7-2
cdr3_length: 17
clone_size: once
d_call: .
j_call: TRBJ2-6

cdr3_nt: TGTGCCAGCAGCCGACAGGGGGCATTAAACATTCAGTACTTC
cdr3_aa: CASSRQGALNIQYF
v_call: TRBV27
cdr3_length: 14
clone_size: .
d_call: TRBD1
j_call: TRBJ2-4

cdr3_nt: TGTGCCAGCTCACCAATGGGCACCGGGGAGCTGTTTTTT
cdr3_aa: CASSPMGTGELFF
v_call: TRBV18
cdr3_length: 13
clone_size: .
d_call: .
j_call: TRBJ2-2

cdr3_nt: TGCGCCAGCAGCCAATTTGTGACTAGCGGGACCAATGAGCAGTTCTTC
cdr3_aa: CASSQFVTSGTNEQFF
v_call: TRBV4-1
cdr3_length: 16
clone_size: .
d_call: TRBD2
j_call: TRBJ2-1

cdr3_nt: TGTGCCAGCAGCTCTAGCGGGAGGACAGATACGCAGTATTTT
cdr3_aa: CASSSSGRTDTQYF
v_call: TRBV28
cdr3_length: 14
clone_size: .
d_call: TRBD2
j_call: TRBJ2-3

cdr3_nt: TGTGCCAGCAGTTCTCCCTTCCACTTCGGGGGGCGCTCACATTTACCTGCAGATGGCTACACCTTC
cdr3_aa: CASSSPFHFGGRSHLPADGYTF
v_call: TRBV28
cdr3_length: 22
clone_size: .
d_call: .
j_call: TRBJ1-2

cdr3_nt: TGTGCCATCAGTGAGTCCCCCAGGGGGAGGCCATCCAATGAGCAGTTCTTC
cdr3_aa: CAISESPRGRPSNEQFF
v_call: TRBV10-3
cdr3_length: 17
clone_size: .
d_call: .
j_call: TRBJ2-1

cdr3_nt: TGCAGTGCCAGACTCTCTGGCTACACCTTC
cdr3_aa: CSARLSGYTF
v_call: TRBV20-1
cdr3_length: 10
clone_size: .
d_call: .
j_call: TRBJ1-2

cdr3_nt: TGCGCCAGCAGCTTGAGTACGGAACAGCCCCAGCATTTT
cdr3_aa: CASSLSTEQPQHF
v_call: TRBV5-1
cdr3_length: 13
clone_size: .
d_call: .
j_call: TRBJ1-5